A selection of T cell receptor beta chains follows, all from one sample in a study of blood T cell repertoires in COVID-19. Data came from immunoSEQ multiplex PCR; TCRdb stores just in-frame clones and leaves some out. The sample has some 150,000 clones, over 80% seen once; the top ten hold 2% to 2.5%. Material: peripheral blood. These receptors were taken from a man aged 45-65 years with active COVID-19. The CDR3 runs from the conserved cysteine through the conserved F or W. Each record gives: V gene, clone size, D gene, J gene, CDR3 protein, CDR3 DNA. The D gene is left open where the match is weak. Only some rows state a clone size, as once, few, many or a class for expanded clones.

TRBV19	-	-	TRBJ1-1	CASSIQQGRMNTEAFF	TGTGCCAGTAGTATACAACAGGGCAGAATGAACACTGAAGCTTTCTTT
TRBV27	once	-	TRBJ1-1	CASSFGGPNTEAFF	TGTGCCAGCAGTTTTGGGGGCCCGAACACTGAAGCTTTCTTT
TRBV7-9	-	-	TRBJ1-4	CASSFRQRNEKLFF	TGTGCCAGCAGCTTCAGACAGAGAAATGAAAAACTGTTTTTT
TRBV7-9	few	-	TRBJ2-7	CASSPGKGGGYEQYF	TGTGCCAGCAGCCCGGGCAAAGGGGGAGGGTACGAGCAGTACTTC
TRBV19	-	-	TRBJ1-1	CASSSAGNTEAFF	TGTGCCAGTAGTTCGGCAGGGAACACTGAAGCTTTCTTT
TRBV12-3/TRBV12-4	-	-	TRBJ1-2	CASSPGQSGGYTF	TGTGCCAGCAGCCCCGGACAGTCTGGTGGCTACACCTTC
TRBV5-1	-	TRBD2	TRBJ2-1	CASSLGTSGGYNEQFF	TGCGCCAGCAGCTTGGGGACTAGCGGGGGTTACAATGAGCAGTTCTTC
TRBV3-1/TRBV3-2	-	-	TRBJ2-3	CASSQGAGNLQYF	TGTGCCAGCAGCCAAGGGGCAGGCAACTTGCAGTATTTT
TRBV7-2	-	-	TRBJ1-2	CASSPSSGGWYGYTF	TGTGCCAGCAGCCCCTCGTCTGGGGGGTGGTATGGCTACACCTTC
TRBV9	-	TRBD1	TRBJ1-1	CASSPWTGLEAFF	TGTGCCAGCAGCCCCTGGACAGGGTTAGAAGCTTTCTTT
TRBV6-6	-	TRBD1	TRBJ1-1	CASRKQGLTEAFF	TGTGCCAGCAGGAAACAGGGGCTCACTGAAGCTTTCTTT
TRBV9	-	-	TRBJ2-2	CASSVVAGSTGELFF	TGTGCCAGCAGCGTAGTCGCGGGGAGCACCGGGGAGCTGTTTTTT
TRBV19	-	-	TRBJ1-4	CASSINGRTNEKLFF	TGTGCCAGTAGTATAAACGGGAGAACTAATGAAAAACTGTTTTTT
TRBV9	many	-	TRBJ2-5	CASNPGVSAGETQYF	TGTGCCAGCAACCCGGGGGTGAGCGCGGGGGAGACCCAGTACTTC
TRBV5-1	-	TRBD2	TRBJ2-1	CASSFLAGSNNEQFF	TGCGCCAGCAGCTTTCTAGCGGGCTCGAACAATGAGCAGTTCTTC
TRBV14	-	-	TRBJ2-3	CASSQEIRSSADTQYF	TGTGCCAGCAGCCAAGAGATACGCAGTAGCGCAGATACGCAGTATTTT
TRBV2	-	-	TRBJ1-1	CASSLTGRVTEAFF	TGTGCCAGCAGTCTCACAGGGAGGGTGACTGAAGCTTTCTTT
TRBV7-9	few	TRBD1	TRBJ1-5	CASSEGQFNQPQHF	TGTGCCAGCAGCGAGGGACAGTTCAATCAGCCCCAGCATTTT
TRBV7-2	-	-	TRBJ2-3	CASSLDYTGVDTQYF	TGTGCCAGCAGCTTAGATTATACGGGGGTAGATACGCAGTATTTT
TRBV5-4	-	-	TRBJ2-5	CASSPYNWETQYF	TGTGCCAGCAGCCCATATAACTGGGAGACCCAGTACTTC
TRBV7-7	-	TRBD2	TRBJ2-5	CASSLEGLAGVTQYF	TGTGCTAGCAGCTTAGAGGGACTAGCGGGGGTGACCCAGTACTTC
TRBV7-2	-	-	TRBJ2-3	CASSLLAPSQTDTQYF	TGTGCCAGCAGCTTACTAGCGCCTAGCCAAACAGATACGCAGTATTTT
TRBV7-2	-	-	TRBJ2-2	CASSLVGGRNTGELFF	TGTGCCAGCAGCTTAGTGGGGGGAAGGAACACCGGGGAGCTGTTTTTT
TRBV2	-	-	TRBJ1-1	CASSELGGNTEAFF	TGTGCCAGCAGTGAACTAGGAGGGAACACTGAAGCTTTCTTT
TRBV10-3	-	TRBD1	TRBJ1-1	CAIRLTGADTEAFF	TGTGCCATCAGGCTGACAGGGGCAGACACTGAAGCTTTCTTT
TRBV7-8	-	TRBD1	TRBJ1-1	CASSRGQGAWGAFF	TGTGCCAGCAGCCGGGGACAGGGGGCTTGGGGAGCTTTCTTT
TRBV12-3/TRBV12-4	-	-	TRBJ2-7	CASRRGLHLEQYF	TGTGCCAGCAGGAGAGGGCTTCACCTCGAGCAGTACTTC
TRBV11-2	-	-	TRBJ1-2	CASSLDRSGLYTF	TGTGCCAGCAGCTTAGATAGGTCGGGGTTATACACCTTC
TRBV5-1	-	-	TRBJ2-2	CASSLVSAGSGELFF	TGCGCCAGCAGCTTGGTGTCGGCAGGGTCCGGGGAGCTGTTTTTT
TRBV7-9	-	-	TRBJ1-6	CASSSVTDSSPLHF	TGTGCCAGCAGTTCTGTGACAGACTCTTCACCCCTCCACTTT
TRBV7-9	-	-	TRBJ2-7	CASNLGEGDEQYF	TGTGCCAGCAACTTGGGTGAGGGCGACGAGCAGTACTTC
TRBV5-4	-	-	TRBJ1-1	CASSLDGGGEAFF	TGTGCCAGCAGCTTGGACGGCGGGGGTGAAGCTTTCTTT
TRBV6-6	-	-	TRBJ2-1	CASEKYNEQFF	TGTGCCAGCGAGAAGTACAATGAGCAGTTCTTC
TRBV19	-	-	TRBJ1-1	CASSIDPQGNTEAFF	TGTGCCAGTAGTATAGATCCCCAGGGGAACACTGAAGCTTTCTTT
TRBV5-5	-	TRBD1	TRBJ2-2	CASSLGQGSGELFF	TGTGCCAGCAGCTTGGGACAGGGCTCCGGGGAGCTGTTTTTT
TRBV2	-	-	TRBJ1-1	CASSLTGINTEAFF	TGTGCCAGCAGTCTAACCGGGATAAACACTGAAGCTTTCTTT